A single sample is the source of the 26 T cell receptor beta chains below, sequenced in a study of PD-1 and CTLA-4 blockade in melanoma. Assay used: immunoSEQ multiplex PCR; TCRdb lists only in-frame clones, some missing. The sample includes about 31,000 clones, under 95% of them seen just once. Here the sequenced sample was CD8+ T cells from peripheral blood, taken from a patient given anti-PD-1 treatment. The source of these receptors is a human donor with melanoma.

Note on this clone: Different DNA sequences within this sample yield the same CDR3. The chain couples TRBV7-9 to TRBJ2-1, with 10 bases fitting TRBD2. Germline values: CDR1 SEHNR, CDR2 FQNEAQ (reference sequence). This CDR3 has 14 residues. The junction had 2 bases not matched to a gene; V was cut back by 1 base and J by 8 bases. The CDR3 DNA sequence: TGTGCCAGCAGCTTAGGAGCGGGAGGGGATGAGCAGTTCTTC. Its translation is CASSLGAGGDEQFF.

This chain uses TRBV29-1 with TRBJ2-1; D uncertain. CDR1 is SQVTM and CDR2 is ANQGSEA in the germline V gene. There are 11 residues in the CDR3. V was clipped by 3 bases and J by 3 bases, with 3 bases between them. CDR3: CSVEVYNEQFF. In DNA, the CDR3 is TGCAGCGTTGAGGTCTACAATGAGCAGTTCTTC.

This rearrangement joins TRBV9 to TRBJ2-2; D perhaps matches TRBD1 (6 bases). The CDR3 sequence is 15 residues long. The germline V and J ends were trimmed by 0 bases and 4 bases, with 10 bases remaining between them. The V gene's germline CDR1 is SGDLS and CDR2 YYNGEE. The CDR3 here is CASSVGGRGTGELFF. CDR3 nucleotides: TGTGCCAGCAGCGTAGGGGGCAGGGGCACCGGGGAGCTGTTTTTT.

The rearrangement uses TRBV6-1 and TRBJ2-7; D perhaps matches TRBD2 (5 bases). V was pared by 3 bases and J by 6 bases, with 6 bases between. The CDR3 totals 11 residues. The germline V gene encodes CDR1 MNHNS and CDR2 SASEGT. In DNA form, the CDR3 reads TGTGCCAGCAGTGACGGGGTCGAGCAGTACTTC. Translation: CASSDGVEQYF.

V is TRBV10-2 and J is TRBJ1-5, with 12 bases that match TRBD1. The length of the CDR3 is 14 residues. Losses at the gene ends were 8 bases for V and 5 bases for J; bases not matched to a gene: 4. Germline CDR1 reads WSHSY; CDR2 reads SAAADI. CDR3 in amino acids: CASGGQGAYQPQHF. The CDR3 coding sequence is TGCGCCAGCGGGGGACAGGGGGCCTATCAGCCCCAGCATTTT.

The V and J genes are TRBV7-9 and TRBJ2-5, with 9 bases that match TRBD2. CDR1 is SEHNR and CDR2 is FQNEAQ in the germline V gene (reference sequence). The V gene end was trimmed by 1 base and the J gene end by 1 base; junction bases not matched to a gene: 1. The CDR3 length is 15 residues. This CDR3 reads CASSLVSGGQETQYF. In nucleotides, the CDR3 is TGTGCCAGCAGCTTAGTTAGCGGGGGCCAAGAGACCCAGTACTTC.

The J gene is TRBJ1-1, the V gene TRBV27; D uncertain. Trimming left V 5 bases short and J 4 bases short, with 11 bases between. From germline, CDR1 is MNHEY and CDR2 SMNVEV (reference sequence). CDR3 length: 13 amino acids. CDR3 coding DNA: TGTGCCAGCAGTAGCTCGGACGGCACTGAAGCTTTCTTT. Protein: CASSSSDGTEAFF.

The chain joins TRBV2 to TRBJ1-2, with D perhaps matching TRBD1 (5 bases). V gave up 8 bases and J gave up 10 bases, with 11 bases separating them. The germline V gene has CDR1 SNHLY and CDR2 FYNNEI. The CDR3 totals 10 residues. The DNA for the CDR3 is TGTGCCAGCGGGGACTATCACTACACCTTC. It encodes CASGDYHYTF. Together with reference TRBV2 and TRBJ1-2, the CDR3 gives the full variable domain: EPEVTQTPSHQVTQMGQEVILRCVPISNHLYFYWYRQILGQKVEFLVSFYNNEISEKSEIFDDQFSVERPDGSNFTLKIRSTKLEDSAMYFCASGDYHYTFGSGTRLTVV.

The sample holds one count of this clone. The chain carries TRBV11-3 and TRBJ2-2, with TRBD2 matching over 11 bases. V shed 3 bases and J 7 bases; nucleotides not matched to a gene: 7. The germline CDR1 and CDR2 sequences are SGHNT and YENEEA. There are 16 residues in the CDR3. The CDR3 loop is CASSLSLAGVGGELFF. The CDR3 DNA sequence: TGTGCCAGCAGCTTGTCACTAGCGGGAGTCGGCGGGGAGCTGTTTTTT.

This clone was recorded a few times. The chain has TRBV30 and TRBJ1-5, with 10 bases lining up with TRBD1. The CDR3 has 13 amino acids. Germline CDR1 and CDR2: GTSNPN and SVGIG (reference sequence). V trimming: 5 bases; J trimming: 6 bases; junction bases outside the gene matches: 4. The CDR3 region is CAWGQGEGQPQHF. CDR3 DNA sequence: TGTGCCTGGGGACAGGGGGAGGGTCAGCCCCAGCATTTT.

V is TRBV6-4 and J is TRBJ2-2, with 10 bases aligning to TRBD2. Trimming at V came to 4 bases and at J to 7 bases, leaving 9 bases not matched to a gene. Germline assignment: CDR1 MRHNA and CDR2 SNTAGT. The CDR3 has 16 amino acids. The CDR3 bases are TGTGCCAGCAGTGCCGCTAGCGGGGGCGGAGTCGGGGAGCTGTTTTTT. Its translation: CASSAASGGGVGELFF.

This rearrangement joins TRBV7-9 to TRBJ2-5; unclear D gene. CDR3 length: 12 residues. Germline V CDR1 and CDR2: SEHNR, FQNEAQ (reference sequence). Trimming stripped 4 bases from V and 4 bases from J, with 7 bases between. This CDR3 reads CASSYEAETQYF. CDR3 in DNA: TGTGCCAGCAGCTACGAAGCAGAGACCCAGTACTTC.

The chain links TRBV7-8 to TRBJ1-2, with 9 bases lining up with TRBD1. The CDR3 is 15 amino acids. Germline V CDR1 and CDR2: SGHVS, FQNEAQ. The V segment lost 4 bases and the J segment 5 bases; nucleotides outside the gene matches: 8. The CDR3: CASSSRDRATYGYTF. In nucleotides, the CDR3 is TGTGCCAGCAGCTCCCGGGACAGGGCGACTTATGGCTACACCTTC.

This clone came up once. The chain has TRBV9 and TRBJ2-2; the D gene is possibly TRBD2 (5 bases). The V gene's germline CDR1 is SGDLS and CDR2 YYNGEE. The CDR3 has 17 amino acids. The V end was cut by 6 bases, the J end by 5 bases, with 23 bases between. This chain's CDR3 is CASTRREGEPPTGELFF. The CDR3 DNA is TGTGCCAGCACCAGACGGGAAGGAGAACCACCGACCGGGGAGCTGTTTTTT.

V and J are TRBV7-9 and TRBJ2-1; no clear D. The CDR3 has 13 amino acids. Deletions cut 4 bases from V and 8 bases from J, with 12 bases between. Per germline, CDR1 SEHNR and CDR2 FQNEAQ (reference sequence). The CDR3 region is CASSSTDLHEQFF. CDR3 coding DNA: TGTGCCAGCAGCTCCACTGACTTGCATGAGCAGTTCTTC.

This clone was counted a single time. The chain links TRBV5-4 to TRBJ2-2; 9 nucleotides line up with TRBD1. The CDR3 is 15 residues long. With V trimmed by 4 bases and J by 7 bases, 8 bases remained unmatched. Germline V gives CDR1 SGHNT, CDR2 YYREEE (reference sequence). In nucleotides, the CDR3 is TGTGCCAGCAGCCGGGACAGGGAATTCGTCGGGGAGCTGTTTTTT. Translation gives CASSRDREFVGELFF.

This chain joins TRBV13 and TRBJ2-7, with D maybe TRBD2 (7 bases). This CDR3 spans 18 amino acids. Per the germline V gene, CDR1 is PRHDT and CDR2 is FYEKMQ (reference sequence). The V end lost 6 bases, the J end lost 3 bases, and 27 bases lay between the germline ends. The CDR3 is CASSKGGPEQGRLYEQYF. CDR3 nucleotides: TGTGCCAGCAGTAAGGGGGGGCCCGAACAGGGAAGGCTCTACGAGCAGTACTTC.

The J gene is TRBJ1-5, the V gene TRBV6-5; 8 nucleotides agree with TRBD1. The CDR3 spans 15 residues. Looked up from germline, CDR1 is MNHEY and CDR2 is SVGAGI. The V and J ends lost 6 bases and 0 bases, in that order; junction bases with no gene match: 4. The CDR3 sequence: CASSTTGGSNQPQHF. In DNA, the CDR3 is TGTGCCAGCAGCACCACAGGGGGTAGCAATCAGCCCCAGCATTTT.

The chain is built from TRBV14 and TRBJ2-7; D possibly corresponds to TRBD2 (6 bases). Trimming cost V 10 bases and J 4 bases, with 14 bases left between them. The CDR3 spans 12 residues. Germline V CDR1 and CDR2: SGHDN, FVKESK. The chain's CDR3 is CATQDYGYEQYF. The CDR3 DNA reads as TGTGCCACCCAGGACTATGGGTACGAGCAGTACTTC.

The chain employs TRBV5-4 and TRBJ2-3, with D unresolved. CDR1 and CDR2 from the germline V gene are SGHNT and YYREEE (reference sequence). V lost 4 bases and J lost 0, with 6 bases in between. This CDR3 is built from 13 residues. The CDR3 sequence is CASSPNSTDTQYF. Here the CDR3 DNA reads TGTGCCAGCAGCCCTAATAGCACAGATACGCAGTATTTT.

The gene calls are TRBV4-1 and TRBJ2-7; TRBD1 agrees at 7 bases. Unmatched junction bases numbered 8, after V lost 4 bases and J lost 2 bases. The CDR3 extends over 15 amino acids. Germline-derived CDR1 and CDR2 are MGHRA and YSYEKL. DNA for the CDR3: TGCGCCAGCAGCCCGTTAAGCGGACAGGCCTACGAGCAGTACTTC. Amino acids: CASSPLSGQAYEQYF.

The chain carries TRBV7-9 and TRBJ1-1, with D unresolved. This CDR3 comprises 15 residues. Deletions cut 2 bases from V and 0 bases from J, with 10 bases between. Germline CDR1 and CDR2: SEHNR and FQNEAQ (reference sequence). CDR3 sequence (DNA): TGTGCCAGCAGCTTAATTTCACACTTGAACACTGAAGCTTTCTTT. Residues: CASSLISHLNTEAFF.

The chain carries TRBV6-5 and TRBJ1-1; TRBD1 agrees at 9 bases. This CDR3 comprises 14 residues. CDR1 and CDR2 (germline): MNHEY, SVGAGI. V was pared by 8 bases and J by 5 bases, with 9 bases of the junction left unmatched. The CDR3 DNA follows: TGTGCCAGCGGTACCGGGACAGGGCCTACTGAAGCTTTCTTT. This sequence encodes CASGTGTGPTEAFF.

The chain combines TRBV6-5 with TRBJ1-5; D is undetermined. V lost 6 bases and J 2 bases, leaving 14 bases between the germline ends. CDR1 is MNHEY, CDR2 SVGAGI, per germline. The CDR3 totals 15 residues. The CDR3 reads CASRVRVSGNQPQHF. The CDR3 DNA follows: TGTGCCAGCAGAGTCCGGGTTTCCGGCAATCAGCCCCAGCATTTT.

J is TRBJ1-5 and V is TRBV6-6; TRBD1 aligns across 9 bases. Trimming took 4 bases from V and 6 from J; bases not matched to a gene: 7. Germline assignment: CDR1 MNHNY and CDR2 SVGAGI (reference sequence). The CDR3 sequence is 15 residues long. The CDR3, as DNA: TGTGCCAGCAGTTGGGTCGGACAGGGGCCTCAGCCCCAGCATTTT. Translation gives CASSWVGQGPQPQHF.

This sequence joins TRBV3-1 (or the pseudogene TRBV3-2) and TRBJ2-1, with TRBD2 as a possible D gene (5 bases). Germline V gives CDR1 LGHDT, CDR2 YNNKEL (reference sequence). Trimming pared 6 bases from V and 5 bases from J, leaving 14 bases between. The CDR3 is 14 residues long. The CDR3 sequence: CASSPSSMDNEQFF. The CDR3 bases are TGTGCCAGCAGTCCTTCTAGCATGGACAATGAGCAGTTCTTC.